This TCR beta chain was recorded in a study of blood T cell repertoires in COVID-19. TCRdb keeps only in-frame clones here, not all; method: immunoSEQ multiplex PCR. The sample has about 73,000 clones, 65% to 85% seen once; the top ten hold around 4.3%. J gave up 2 bases and V 4 bases, and 2 bases lay outside the gene matches. This CDR3 has 15 residues. The germline V gene encodes CDR1 MNHNY and CDR2 SVGAGI (reference sequence). The sequenced material came from peripheral blood. The sequence derives from a woman aged 55 to 70 with acute or convalescent COVID-19. The chain joins TRBV6-6 to TRBJ2-3; TRBD1 matches at 11 bases. CDR3 sequence reads: CASSWTGGPTDTQYF. CDR3 nucleotides: TGTGCCAGCAGTTGGACAGGGGGCCCCACAGATACGCAGTATTTT.